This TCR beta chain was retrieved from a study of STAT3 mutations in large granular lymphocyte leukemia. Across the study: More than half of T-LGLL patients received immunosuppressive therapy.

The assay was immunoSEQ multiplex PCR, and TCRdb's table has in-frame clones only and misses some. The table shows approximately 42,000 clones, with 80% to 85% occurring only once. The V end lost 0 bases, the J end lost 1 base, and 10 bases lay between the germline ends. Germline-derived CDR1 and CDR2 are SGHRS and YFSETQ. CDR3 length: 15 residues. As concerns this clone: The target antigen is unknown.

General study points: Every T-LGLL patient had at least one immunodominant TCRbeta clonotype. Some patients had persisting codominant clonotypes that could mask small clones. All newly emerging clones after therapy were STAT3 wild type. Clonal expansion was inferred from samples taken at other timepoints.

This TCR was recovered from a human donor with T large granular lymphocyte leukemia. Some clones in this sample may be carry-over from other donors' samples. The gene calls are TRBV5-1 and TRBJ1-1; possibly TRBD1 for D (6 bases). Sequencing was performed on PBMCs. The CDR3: CASSLAGTPNTEAFF. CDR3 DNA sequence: TGCGCCAGCAGCTTGGCAGGGACACCGAACACTGAAGCTTTCTTT.